This T cell receptor beta chain was retrieved from a study of T cell repertoires in cytomegalovirus infection. Study-wide points: Within the response measured ex vivo, HLA-C-restricted CMV-specific TCR beta clonotypes were dominant.

TCRdb re-derived calls from the reads in MiXCR, one entry per CDR3 protein. There are a few hundred thousand distinct CDR3 sequences in the sample; 40% occur only once, and about 46% lies in the top ten. On this clonotype: Its antigen is currently unknown.

Trimming stripped 5 bases from V and 8 bases from J, with 16 bases between. This CDR3 spans 14 amino acids. Germline V CDR1 and CDR2: SGHVS, FNYEAQ. The TCR originated in a human donor in good health (CMV status not recorded). Some clones in this sample may be carry-over from other donors' samples. V and J are TRBV7-6 and TRBJ1-3; D remains unclear. The sequenced sample was cultured PBMCs, obtained from culture after CMV antigen stimulation. This CDR3 reads CASSLGRDGDTIYF. The CDR3, as DNA: TGTGCCAGCAGCCTAGGGCGCGATGGGGACACCATATATTTT.